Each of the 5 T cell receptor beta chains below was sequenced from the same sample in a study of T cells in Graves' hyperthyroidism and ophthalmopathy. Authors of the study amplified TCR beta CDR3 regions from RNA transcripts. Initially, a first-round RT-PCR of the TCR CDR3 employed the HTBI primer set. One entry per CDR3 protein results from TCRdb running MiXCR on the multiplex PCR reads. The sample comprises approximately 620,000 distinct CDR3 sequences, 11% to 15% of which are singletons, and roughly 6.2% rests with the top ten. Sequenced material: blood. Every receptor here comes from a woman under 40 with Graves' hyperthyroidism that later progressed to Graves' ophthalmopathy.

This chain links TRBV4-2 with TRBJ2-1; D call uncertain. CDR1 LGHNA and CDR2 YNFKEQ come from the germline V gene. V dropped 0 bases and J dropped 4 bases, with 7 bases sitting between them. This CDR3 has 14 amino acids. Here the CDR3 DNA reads TGTGCCAGCAGCCAAGAGTATAATTACAATGAGCAGTTCTTC. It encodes CASSQEYNYNEQFF.

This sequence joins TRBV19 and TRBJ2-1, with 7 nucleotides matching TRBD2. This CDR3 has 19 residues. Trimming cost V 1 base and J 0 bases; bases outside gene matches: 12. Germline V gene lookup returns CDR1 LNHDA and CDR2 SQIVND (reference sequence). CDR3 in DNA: TGTGCCAGTAGTATAGTCGCTGCTCTAGCGGCTATCTCCTACAATGAGCAGTTCTTC. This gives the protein CASSIVAALAAISYNEQFF.

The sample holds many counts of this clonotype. CDR3 bases: TGTGCCAGCAGCGGCGGGAGCTCAATCGGGCTACGGTTCAATGAGCAGTTCTTC. It translates to CASSGGSSIGLRFNEQFF. V is TRBV7-9 and J is TRBJ2-1, with TRBD2 matching over 7 bases. The CDR3 sequence is 18 residues long. Looked up from germline, CDR1 is SEHNR and CDR2 is FQNEAQ (reference sequence). The J segment lost 6 bases and the V segment lost 5 bases, leaving 19 bases of the junction unmatched.

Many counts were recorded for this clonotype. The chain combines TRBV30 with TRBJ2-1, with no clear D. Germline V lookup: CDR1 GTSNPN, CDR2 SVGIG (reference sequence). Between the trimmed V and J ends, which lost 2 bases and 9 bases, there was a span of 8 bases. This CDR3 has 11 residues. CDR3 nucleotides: TGTGCCTGGAGTATGGCGGCTGAGCAGTTCTTC. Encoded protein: CAWSMAAEQFF.

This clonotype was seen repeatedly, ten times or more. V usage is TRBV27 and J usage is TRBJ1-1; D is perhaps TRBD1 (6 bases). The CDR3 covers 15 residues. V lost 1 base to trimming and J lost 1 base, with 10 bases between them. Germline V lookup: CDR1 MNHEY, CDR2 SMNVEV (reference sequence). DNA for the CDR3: TGTGCCAGCAGTTTATGGGGGGGGCGGAACACTGAAGCTTTCTTT. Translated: CASSLWGGRNTEAFF.